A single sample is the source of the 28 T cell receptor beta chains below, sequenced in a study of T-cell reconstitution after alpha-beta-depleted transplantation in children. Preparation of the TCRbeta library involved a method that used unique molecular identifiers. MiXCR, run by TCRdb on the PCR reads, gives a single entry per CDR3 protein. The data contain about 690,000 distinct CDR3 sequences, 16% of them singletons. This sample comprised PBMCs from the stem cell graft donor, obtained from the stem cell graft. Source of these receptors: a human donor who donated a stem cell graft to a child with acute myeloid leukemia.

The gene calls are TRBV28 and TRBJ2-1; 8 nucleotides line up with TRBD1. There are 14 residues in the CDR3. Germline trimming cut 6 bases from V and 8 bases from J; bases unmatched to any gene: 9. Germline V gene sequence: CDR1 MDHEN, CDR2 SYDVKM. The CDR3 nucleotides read TGTGCCAGCAGGACGGACAGGGTTCTGGATGAGCAGTTCTTC. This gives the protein CASRTDRVLDEQFF. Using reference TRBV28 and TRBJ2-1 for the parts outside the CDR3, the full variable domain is DVKVTQSSRYLVKRTGEKVFLECVQDMDHENMFWYRQDPGLGLRLIYFSYDVKMKEKGDIPEGYSVSREKKERFSLILESASTNQTSMYLCASRTDRVLDEQFFGPGTRLTVL.

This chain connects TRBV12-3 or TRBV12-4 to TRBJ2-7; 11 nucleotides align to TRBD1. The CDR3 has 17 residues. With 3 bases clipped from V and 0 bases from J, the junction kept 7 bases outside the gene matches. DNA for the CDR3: TGTGCCAGCAGTTTTTGGACAGGGGGCTTCCCCTCCTACGAGCAGTACTTC. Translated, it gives CASSFWTGGFPSYEQYF.

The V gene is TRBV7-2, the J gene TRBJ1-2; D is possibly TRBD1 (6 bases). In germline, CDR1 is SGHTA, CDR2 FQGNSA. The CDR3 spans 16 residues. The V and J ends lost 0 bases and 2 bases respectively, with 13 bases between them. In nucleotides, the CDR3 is TGTGCCAGCAGCTTAGCGGTCGGGGGCTTGAACTATGGCTACACCTTC. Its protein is CASSLAVGGLNYGYTF.

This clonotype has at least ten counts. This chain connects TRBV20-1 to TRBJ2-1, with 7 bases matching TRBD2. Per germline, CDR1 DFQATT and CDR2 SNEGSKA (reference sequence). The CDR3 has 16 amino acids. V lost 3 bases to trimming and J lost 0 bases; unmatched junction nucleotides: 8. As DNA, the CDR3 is TGCAGTGCTAGCCAAGCTAGCGGAAGCTCCTACAATGAGCAGTTCTTC. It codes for CSASQASGSSYNEQFF.

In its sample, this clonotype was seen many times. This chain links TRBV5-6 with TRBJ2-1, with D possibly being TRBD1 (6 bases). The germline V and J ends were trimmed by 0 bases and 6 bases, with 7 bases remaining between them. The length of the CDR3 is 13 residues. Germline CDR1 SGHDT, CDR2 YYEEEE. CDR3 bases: TGTGCCAGCAGCTTGGGGGACACCAATGAGCAGTTCTTC. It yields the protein CASSLGDTNEQFF.

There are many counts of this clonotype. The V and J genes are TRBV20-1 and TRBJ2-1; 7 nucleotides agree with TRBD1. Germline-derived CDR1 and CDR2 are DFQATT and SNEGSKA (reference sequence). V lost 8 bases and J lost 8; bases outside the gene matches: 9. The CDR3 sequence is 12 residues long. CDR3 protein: CSTTGRVYEQFF. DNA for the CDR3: TGCAGTACGACAGGGAGAGTCTATGAGCAGTTCTTC.

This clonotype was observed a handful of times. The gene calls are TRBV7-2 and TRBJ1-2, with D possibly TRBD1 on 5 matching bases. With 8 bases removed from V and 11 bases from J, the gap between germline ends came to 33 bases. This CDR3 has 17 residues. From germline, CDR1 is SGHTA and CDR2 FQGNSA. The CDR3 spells CASGALAMGGRDGGYTF. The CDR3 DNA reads TGTGCCAGCGGAGCTTTGGCTATGGGCGGCAGGGATGGAGGATACACCTTC.

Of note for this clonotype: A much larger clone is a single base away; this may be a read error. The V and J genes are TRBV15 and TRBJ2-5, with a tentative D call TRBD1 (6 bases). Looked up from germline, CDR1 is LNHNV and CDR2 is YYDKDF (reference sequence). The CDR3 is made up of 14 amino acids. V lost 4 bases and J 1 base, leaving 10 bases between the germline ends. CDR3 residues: CATSTRTAQETQYF. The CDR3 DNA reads TGTGCCACCAGCACTCGGACAGCCCAAGAGACCCAGTACTTC.

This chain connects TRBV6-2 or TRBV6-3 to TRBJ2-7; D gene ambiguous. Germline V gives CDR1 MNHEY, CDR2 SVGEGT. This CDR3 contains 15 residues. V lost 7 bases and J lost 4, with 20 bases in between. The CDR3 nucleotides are TGTGCCAGCACGGTAAGGCGCGGCGGTTTGTACGAGCAGTACTTC. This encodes CASTVRRGGLYEQYF.

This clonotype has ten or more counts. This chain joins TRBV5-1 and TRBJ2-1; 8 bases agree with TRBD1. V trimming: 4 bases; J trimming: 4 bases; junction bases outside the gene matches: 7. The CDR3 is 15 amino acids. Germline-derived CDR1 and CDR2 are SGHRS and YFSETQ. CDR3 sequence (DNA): TGCGCCAGCAGCGTGGACAGGGCGGGATACAATGAGCAGTTCTTC. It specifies CASSVDRAGYNEQFF. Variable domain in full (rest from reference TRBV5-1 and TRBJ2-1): KAGVTQTPRYLIKTRGQQVTLSCSPISGHRSVSWYQQTPGQGLQFLFEYFSETQRNKGNFPGRFSGRQFSNSRSEMNVSTLELGDSALYLCASSVDRAGYNEQFFGPGTRLTVL.

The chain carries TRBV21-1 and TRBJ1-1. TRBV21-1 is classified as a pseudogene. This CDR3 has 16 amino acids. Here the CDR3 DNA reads TGTGCCAGCTGTAGTCCGGTTAATCACGCGAAGGCTGAAGCTTTCTTT. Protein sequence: CASCSPVNHAKAEAFF.

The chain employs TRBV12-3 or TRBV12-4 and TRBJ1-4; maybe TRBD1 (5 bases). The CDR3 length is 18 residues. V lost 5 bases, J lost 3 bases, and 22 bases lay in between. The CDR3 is CASSPSLGVEKSNEKLFF. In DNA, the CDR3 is TGTGCCAGCAGTCCTAGTTTAGGGGTCGAGAAGTCTAATGAAAAACTGTTTTTT.

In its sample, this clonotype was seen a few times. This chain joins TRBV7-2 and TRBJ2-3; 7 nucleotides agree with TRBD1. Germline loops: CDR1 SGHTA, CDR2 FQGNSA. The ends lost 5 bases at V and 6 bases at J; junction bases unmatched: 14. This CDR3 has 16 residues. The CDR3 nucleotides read TGTGCCAGCAGCCCACAGGGGACGCGTCGGATTGATACGCAGTATTTT. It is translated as CASSPQGTRRIDTQYF.

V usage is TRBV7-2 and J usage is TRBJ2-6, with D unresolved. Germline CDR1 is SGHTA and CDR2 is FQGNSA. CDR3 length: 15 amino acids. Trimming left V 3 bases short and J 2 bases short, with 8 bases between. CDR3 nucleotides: TGTGCCAGCAGCTTGCAGGTTGCTGGGGCCAACGTCCTGACTTTC. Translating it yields CASSLQVAGANVLTF.

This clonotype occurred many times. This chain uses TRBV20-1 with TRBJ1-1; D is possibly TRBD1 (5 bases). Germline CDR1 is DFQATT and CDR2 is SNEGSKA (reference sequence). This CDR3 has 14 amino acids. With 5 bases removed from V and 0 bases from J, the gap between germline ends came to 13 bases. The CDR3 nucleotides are TGCAGTGCTCGACCTGACAGAATGAACACTGAAGCTTTCTTT. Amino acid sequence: CSARPDRMNTEAFF.

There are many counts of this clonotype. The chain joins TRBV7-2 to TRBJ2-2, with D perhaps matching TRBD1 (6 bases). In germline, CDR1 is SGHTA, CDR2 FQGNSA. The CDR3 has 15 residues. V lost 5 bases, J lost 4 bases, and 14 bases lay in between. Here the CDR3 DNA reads TGTGCCAGCAGCCCTGACTCCAGGGGCACCGGGGAGCTGTTTTTT. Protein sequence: CASSPDSRGTGELFF.

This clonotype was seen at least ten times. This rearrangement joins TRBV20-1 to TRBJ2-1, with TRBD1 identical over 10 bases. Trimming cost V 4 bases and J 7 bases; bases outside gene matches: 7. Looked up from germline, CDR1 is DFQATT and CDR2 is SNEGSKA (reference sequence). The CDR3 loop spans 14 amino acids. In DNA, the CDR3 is TGCAGTGCTAAATCTGGACAGGGGGTTAATGAGCAGTTCTTC. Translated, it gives CSAKSGQGVNEQFF.

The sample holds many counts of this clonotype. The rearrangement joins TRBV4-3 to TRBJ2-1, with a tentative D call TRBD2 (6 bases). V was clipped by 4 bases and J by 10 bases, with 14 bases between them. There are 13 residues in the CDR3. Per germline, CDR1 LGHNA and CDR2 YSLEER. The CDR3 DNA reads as TGCGCCAGCAGCCTTTCCAGGGCGGGGGAGCAGTTCTTC. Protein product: CASSLSRAGEQFF.

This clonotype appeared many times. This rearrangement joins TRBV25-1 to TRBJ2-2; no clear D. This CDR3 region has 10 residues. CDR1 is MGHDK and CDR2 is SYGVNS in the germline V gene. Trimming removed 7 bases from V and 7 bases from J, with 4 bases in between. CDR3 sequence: CASKGGELFF. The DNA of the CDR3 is TGTGCCAGCAAGGGCGGGGAGCTGTTTTTT.

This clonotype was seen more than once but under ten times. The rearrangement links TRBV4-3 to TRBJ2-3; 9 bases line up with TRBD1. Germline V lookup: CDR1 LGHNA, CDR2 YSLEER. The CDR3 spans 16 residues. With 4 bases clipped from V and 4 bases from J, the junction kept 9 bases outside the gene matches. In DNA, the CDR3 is TGCGCCAGCAGCCTCAACCGGGACAGGGCGGCAGATACGCAGTATTTT. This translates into CASSLNRDRAADTQYF.

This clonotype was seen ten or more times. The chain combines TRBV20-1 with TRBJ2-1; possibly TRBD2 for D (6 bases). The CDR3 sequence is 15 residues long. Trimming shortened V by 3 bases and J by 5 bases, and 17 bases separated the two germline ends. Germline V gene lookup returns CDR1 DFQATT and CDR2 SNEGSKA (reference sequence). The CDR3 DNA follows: TGCAGTGCTAGGGCCGCGGGGAGGCGGGACAATGAGCAGTTCTTC. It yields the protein CSARAAGRRDNEQFF.

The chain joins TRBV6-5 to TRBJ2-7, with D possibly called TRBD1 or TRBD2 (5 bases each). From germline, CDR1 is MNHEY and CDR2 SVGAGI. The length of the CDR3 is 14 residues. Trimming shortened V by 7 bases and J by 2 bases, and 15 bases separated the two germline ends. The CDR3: CASTLLDRAYEQYF. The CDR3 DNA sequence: TGTGCCAGCACCTTACTAGACAGAGCCTACGAGCAGTACTTC.

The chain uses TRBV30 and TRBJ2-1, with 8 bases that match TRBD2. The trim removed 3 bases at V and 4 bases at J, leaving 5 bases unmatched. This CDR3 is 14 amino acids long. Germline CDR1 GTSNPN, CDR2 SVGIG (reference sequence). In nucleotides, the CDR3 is TGTGCCTGGAGGTCGCGGGGGGCTTACAATGAGCAGTTCTTC. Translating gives CAWRSRGAYNEQFF. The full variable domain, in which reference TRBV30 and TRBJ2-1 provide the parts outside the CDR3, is SQTIHQWPATLVQPVGSPLSLECTVEGTSNPNLYWYRQAAGRGLQLLFYSVGIGQISSEVPQNLSASRPQDRQFILSSKKLLLSDSGFYLCAWRSRGAYNEQFFGPGTRLTVL.

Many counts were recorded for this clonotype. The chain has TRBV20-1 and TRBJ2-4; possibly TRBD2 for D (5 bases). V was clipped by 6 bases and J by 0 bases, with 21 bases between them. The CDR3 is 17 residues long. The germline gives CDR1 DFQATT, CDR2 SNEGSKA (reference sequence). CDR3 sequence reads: CSAHGLFEIIAKNIQYF. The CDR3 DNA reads TGCAGTGCCCATGGACTGTTCGAGATCATAGCCAAAAACATTCAGTACTTC.

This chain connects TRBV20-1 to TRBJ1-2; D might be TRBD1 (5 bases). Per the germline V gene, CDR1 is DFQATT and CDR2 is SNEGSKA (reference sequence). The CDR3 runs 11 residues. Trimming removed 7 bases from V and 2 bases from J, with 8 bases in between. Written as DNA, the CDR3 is TGCAGTGTTAGGGGAAACTATGGCTACACCTTC. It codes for CSVRGNYGYTF.

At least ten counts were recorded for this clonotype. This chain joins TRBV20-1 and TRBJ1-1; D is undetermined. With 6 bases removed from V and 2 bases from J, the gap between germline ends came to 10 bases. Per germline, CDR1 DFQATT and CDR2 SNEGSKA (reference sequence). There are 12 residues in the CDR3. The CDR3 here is CSAPPGNTEAFF. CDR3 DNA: TGCAGTGCCCCCCCGGGCAACACTGAAGCTTTCTTT.

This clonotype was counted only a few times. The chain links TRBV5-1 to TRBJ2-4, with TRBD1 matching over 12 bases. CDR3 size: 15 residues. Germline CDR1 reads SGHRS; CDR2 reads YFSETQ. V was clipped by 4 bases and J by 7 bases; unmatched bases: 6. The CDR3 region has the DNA TGCGCCAGCAGCGACCCGGGACAGGGGGCGAACATTCAGTACTTC. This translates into CASSDPGQGANIQYF.

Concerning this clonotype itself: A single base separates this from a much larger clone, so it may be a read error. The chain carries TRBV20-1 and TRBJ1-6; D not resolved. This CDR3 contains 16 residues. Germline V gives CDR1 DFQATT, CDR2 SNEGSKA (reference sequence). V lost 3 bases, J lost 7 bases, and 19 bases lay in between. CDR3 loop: CSASPGSGFANSPLHF. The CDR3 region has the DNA TGCAGTGCTAGTCCCGGGAGCGGCTTTGCGAATTCACCCCTCCACTTT.